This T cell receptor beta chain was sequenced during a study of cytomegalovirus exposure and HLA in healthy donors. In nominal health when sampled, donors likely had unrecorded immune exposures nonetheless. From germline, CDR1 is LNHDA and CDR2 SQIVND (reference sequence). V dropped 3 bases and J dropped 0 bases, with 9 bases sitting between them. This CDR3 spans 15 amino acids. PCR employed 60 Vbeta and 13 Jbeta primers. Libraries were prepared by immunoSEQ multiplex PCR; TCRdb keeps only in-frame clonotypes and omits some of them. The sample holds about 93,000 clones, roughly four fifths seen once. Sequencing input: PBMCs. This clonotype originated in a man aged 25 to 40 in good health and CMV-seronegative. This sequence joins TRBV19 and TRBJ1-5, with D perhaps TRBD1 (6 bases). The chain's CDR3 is CASSIGGLSNQPQHF. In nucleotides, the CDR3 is TGTGCCAGTAGTATCGGGGGGCTTAGCAATCAGCCCCAGCATTTT.